This TCR beta chain is from a study of graft-versus-host responses after intestinal transplantation. The study's findings and limits: Allografts of one patient group, those with graft-donor T cell macrochimerism, had high graft-versus-host to host-versus-graft clonal ratios.

Measured with immunoSEQ multiplex PCR; TCRdb has only the in-frame clones, and not every one. The table lists over 55,000 clones, 90% of them singletons. On this clone itself: Its antigen is undetermined.

Germline lookup yields CDR1 LNHDA and CDR2 SQIVND (reference sequence). The CDR3 has 13 residues. Trimming left V 7 bases short and J 3 bases short, with 13 bases between. The chain is built from TRBV19 and TRBJ2-7; D gene unclear. This clonotype originated in a human donor who received an intestinal transplant. Sequenced material: unstimulated CD8+ T cells sorted from spleen or lymph node cells, taken before intestinal transplant. In nucleotides, the CDR3 is TGTGCCAGTATAGGTCCTCGCGGCTACGAGCAGTACTTC. Its protein product is CASIGPRGYEQYF.